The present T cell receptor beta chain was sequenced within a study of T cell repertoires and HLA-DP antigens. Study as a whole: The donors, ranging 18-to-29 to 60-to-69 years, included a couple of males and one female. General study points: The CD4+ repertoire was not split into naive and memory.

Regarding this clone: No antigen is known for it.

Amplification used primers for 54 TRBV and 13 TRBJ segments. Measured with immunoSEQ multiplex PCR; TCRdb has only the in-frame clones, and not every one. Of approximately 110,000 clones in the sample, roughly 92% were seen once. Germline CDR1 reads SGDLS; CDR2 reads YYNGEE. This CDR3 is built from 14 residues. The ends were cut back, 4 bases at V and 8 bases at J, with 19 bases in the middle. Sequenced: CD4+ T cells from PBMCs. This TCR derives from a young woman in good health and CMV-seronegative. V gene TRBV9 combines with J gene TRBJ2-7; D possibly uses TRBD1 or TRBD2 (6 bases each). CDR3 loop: CASSPGAEARKQYV. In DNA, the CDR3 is TGTGCCAGCAGCCCGGGGGCAGAGGCCCGCAAGCAGTACGTC.